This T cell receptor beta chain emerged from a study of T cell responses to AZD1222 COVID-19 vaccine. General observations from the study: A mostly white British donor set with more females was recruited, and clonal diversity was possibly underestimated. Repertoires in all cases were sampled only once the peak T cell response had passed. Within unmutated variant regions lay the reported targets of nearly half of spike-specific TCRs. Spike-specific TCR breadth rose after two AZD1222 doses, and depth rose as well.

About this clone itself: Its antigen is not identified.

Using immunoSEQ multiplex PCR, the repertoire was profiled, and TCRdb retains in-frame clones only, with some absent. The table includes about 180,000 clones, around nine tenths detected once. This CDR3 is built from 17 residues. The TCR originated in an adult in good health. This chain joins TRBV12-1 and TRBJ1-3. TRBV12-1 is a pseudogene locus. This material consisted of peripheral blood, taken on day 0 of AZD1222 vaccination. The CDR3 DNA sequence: TGTGCCAGCAGTTCAACGAGTATCCTTGGAATAGGAAACACCATATATTTT. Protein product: CASSSTSILGIGNTIYF.